The next 32 T cell receptor beta chains were all read from a single sample in a study of cytomegalovirus exposure and HLA in healthy donors. The PCR used 60 Vbeta and 13 Jbeta primers. The assay was immunoSEQ multiplex PCR, and TCRdb's table has in-frame clones only and misses some. The data show around 200,000 clones, around 86% seen once. Sequenced input: PBMCs. The receptors originated from a man in his forties or fifties in good health and CMV-seronegative.

The CDR3 DNA reads as TGTGCCACCAGCAGAGGGTCGGGACAGGCTGGAAACACCATATATTTT. Translating it yields CATSRGSGQAGNTIYF. The chain recombines TRBV15 with TRBJ1-3, with TRBD1 matching over 8 bases. The CDR3 loop spans 16 amino acids. V trimming: 1 base; J trimming: 2 bases; junction bases outside the gene matches: 4. From germline, CDR1 is LNHNV and CDR2 YYDKDF (reference sequence). The entire variable domain, with the rest obtained from reference TRBV15 and TRBJ1-3, is as follows: DAMVIQNPRYQVTQFGKPVTLSCSQTLNHNVMYWYQQKSSQAPKLLFHYYDKDFNNEADTPDNFQSRRPNTSFCFLDIRSPGLGDTAMYLCATSRGSGQAGNTIYFGEGSWLTVV.

This clone was seen only a few times. Here the CDR3 reads CASSPLGLKGSNEQYF. In DNA form, the CDR3 reads TGTGCCAGCAGCCCCTTGGGGCTCAAAGGGTCCAACGAGCAGTACTTC. V is TRBV7-2 and J is TRBJ2-7; D perhaps matches TRBD1 (5 bases). CDR3 length: 16 amino acids. With 5 bases removed from V and 5 bases from J, the gap between germline ends came to 22 bases. The germline V gene encodes CDR1 SGHTA and CDR2 FQGNSA. Variable domain in full (rest from reference TRBV7-2 and TRBJ2-7): GAGVSQSPSNKVTEKGKDVELRCDPISGHTALYWYRQSLGQGLEFLIYFQGNSAPDKSGLPSDRFSAERTGGSVSTLTIQRTQQEDSAVYLCASSPLGLKGSNEQYFGPGTRLTVT.

The chain joins TRBV5-1 to TRBJ1-1, with TRBD1 identical over 10 bases. Looked up from germline, CDR1 is SGHRS and CDR2 is YFSETQ. This CDR3 contains 15 residues. V dropped 6 bases and J dropped 4; count of bases not matched to a gene: 9. As DNA, the CDR3 is TGCGCCAGCAACAGCGAGGGACAGGGGACCACTGAAGCTTTCTTT. It translates to CASNSEGQGTTEAFF. The whole variable domain, remainder taken from reference TRBV5-1 and TRBJ1-1, is KAGVTQTPRYLIKTRGQQVTLSCSPISGHRSVSWYQQTPGQGLQFLFEYFSETQRNKGNFPGRFSGRQFSNSRSEMNVSTLELGDSALYLCASNSEGQGTTEAFFGQGTRLTVV.

The chain uses TRBV6-6 and TRBJ2-5; 10 nucleotides match TRBD1. Trimming removed 7 bases from V and 4 bases from J; junction bases left unmatched: 6. This CDR3 has 14 residues. CDR1 and CDR2 from the germline V gene are MNHNY and SVGAGI (reference sequence). CDR3 region: CASKDRGRTETQYF. The CDR3 DNA is TGTGCCAGCAAAGACAGGGGGCGCACAGAGACCCAGTACTTC.

V gene TRBV2 combines with J gene TRBJ1-5; D ambiguous. Germline V gene sequence: CDR1 SNHLY, CDR2 FYNNEI. CDR3 length: 14 residues. Trimming removed 5 bases from V and 6 bases from J, with 14 bases in between. This CDR3 reads CASSQTGSVQPQHF. CDR3 nucleotide sequence: TGTGCCAGCAGTCAGACGGGTAGTGTTCAGCCCCAGCATTTT.

The V call is TRBV4-3, the J call TRBJ2-7, with D possibly matching TRBD1 (5 bases). Per germline, CDR1 LGHNA and CDR2 YSLEER. The V gene lost 4 bases and the J gene lost 5 bases, with 21 bases spanning the gap. This CDR3 is 16 amino acids long. CDR3: CASSPHLGLGVNEQYF. Here the CDR3 DNA reads TGCGCCAGCAGCCCGCACCTGGGTCTAGGGGTGAACGAGCAGTACTTC.

V gene TRBV5-4 combines with J gene TRBJ2-1, with TRBD1 as a possible D gene (6 bases). This CDR3 is 14 amino acids long. Trimming removed 1 base at V and 9 bases at J, with 14 bases between. Germline values: CDR1 SGHNT, CDR2 YYREEE (reference sequence). CDR3 coding DNA: TGTGCCAGCAGCTTGACCCCGGGCAGGGGTGAGCAGTTCTTC. This translates into CASSLTPGRGEQFF.

The chain is built from TRBV4-1 and TRBJ1-5, with a weak D call TRBD1 (5 bases). Trimming took off 0 bases at V and 4 bases at J, with 19 bases between the two ends. CDR1 and CDR2 from the germline V gene are MGHRA and YSYEKL. There are 18 residues in the CDR3. The CDR3 DNA sequence: TGCGCCAGCAGCCAAGAATCAGGGATTCTCATCCCAAATCAGCCCCAGCATTTT. Translating it yields CASSQESGILIPNQPQHF.

DNA of the CDR3: TGCAGTATGAAGGAGGGCTACGAGCAGTACTTC. Translation gives CSMKEGYEQYF. The chain joins TRBV20-1 to TRBJ2-7, with D tentatively TRBD2 (6 bases). Between the trimmed V and J ends, which lost 8 bases and 3 bases, there was a span of 11 bases. The CDR3 sequence is 11 residues long. CDR1 and CDR2 (germline): DFQATT, SNEGSKA (reference sequence).

This chain uses TRBV11-3 with TRBJ2-5, with a tentative D call TRBD2 (6 bases). This CDR3 comprises 15 residues. The germline CDR1 and CDR2 sequences are SGHNT and YENEEA. Trimming took 3 bases from V and 0 from J, leaving 11 bases between them. CDR3 sequence reads: CASSLGGPYQETQYF. CDR3 bases: TGTGCCAGCAGCTTGGGAGGTCCGTACCAAGAGACCCAGTACTTC.

The rearrangement joins TRBV19 to TRBJ2-3; D not certain. Trimming cost V 4 bases and J 8 bases, with 10 bases left between them. This CDR3 spans 12 amino acids. Germline assignment: CDR1 LNHDA and CDR2 SQIVND (reference sequence). CDR3 sequence reads: CASSKSFGTQYF. In nucleotides, the CDR3 is TGTGCCAGTAGTAAGAGTTTCGGTACGCAGTATTTT. Complete variable domain (other parts from reference TRBV19 and TRBJ2-3): DGGITQSPKYLFRKEGQNVTLSCEQNLNHDAMYWYRQDPGQGLRLIYYSQIVNDFQKGDIAEGYSVSREKKESFPLTVTSAQKNPTAFYLCASSKSFGTQYFGPGTRLTVL.

The rearrangement joins TRBV28 to TRBJ2-3, with 8 positions matching TRBD2. With 5 bases clipped from V and 4 bases from J, the junction kept 11 bases outside the gene matches. CDR1 is MDHEN, CDR2 SYDVKM, per germline. The CDR3 has 16 amino acids. CDR3 in DNA: TGTGCCAGCAGTCGGGGGGTAGCGGGAAGCGCAGATACGCAGTATTTT. It yields the protein CASSRGVAGSADTQYF.

This clone was seen just once. The chain recombines TRBV7-2 with TRBJ2-2; TRBD2 matches at 9 bases. The CDR3 has 18 residues. The germline V gene encodes CDR1 SGHTA and CDR2 FQGNSA. V lost 1 base, J lost 5 bases, and 11 bases stayed unmatched. Here the CDR3 DNA reads TGTGCCAGCAGCTTAGTTGTGCTAGCGGGGATATATACCGGGGAGCTGTTTTTT. It translates to CASSLVVLAGIYTGELFF.

This clone occurred a few times. V is TRBV29-1 and J is TRBJ2-5; D is unclear. The end of the DNA fits TRBJ2-7 better, so the J call may be wrong. The CDR3 sequence is 15 residues long. Germline V gene data show CDR1 as SQVTM and CDR2 as ANQGSEA. CDR3 protein: CSVEPRSAGIYEQYF. CDR3 bases: TGCAGCGTTGAACCCCGGAGCGCCGGAATCTACGAGCAGTACTTC.

For the CDR3, the DNA is TGTGCCAGCCCTCCTCGGGCTAGCGGGAGCTCCTACGAGCAGTACTTC. This codes for CASPPRASGSSYEQYF. The rearrangement links TRBV28 to TRBJ2-7; 10 bases line up with TRBD2. This CDR3 has 16 amino acids. Germline V gene lookup returns CDR1 MDHEN and CDR2 SYDVKM. Losses at the gene ends were 8 bases for V and 0 bases for J; bases not matched to a gene: 10.

The V gene is TRBV28, the J gene TRBJ2-7; D not resolved. The V gene's germline CDR1 is MDHEN and CDR2 SYDVKM. Trimming left V 5 bases short and J 0 bases short, with 5 bases between. CDR3 size: 12 residues. The CDR3, as DNA: TGTGCCAGCAGTACATCCTCCTACGAGCAGTACTTC. It is translated as CASSTSSYEQYF.

V and J are TRBV25-1 and TRBJ2-5, with TRBD2 identical over 7 bases. Looked up from germline, CDR1 is MGHDK and CDR2 is SYGVNS. Trimming took 6 bases from V and 1 from J; bases not matched to a gene: 11. The CDR3 is made up of 16 amino acids. CDR3 coding DNA: TGTGCCAGCAGGAGGGTCGGGGGGATAGGCCAAGAGACCCAGTACTTC. Translating gives CASRRVGGIGQETQYF.

This chain uses TRBV6-5 with TRBJ1-2, with D possibly TRBD1 on 6 matching bases. Trimming took 6 bases from V and 5 from J, leaving 19 bases between them. Germline assignment: CDR1 MNHEY and CDR2 SVGAGI. The CDR3 spans 15 residues. The DNA of the CDR3 is TGTGCCAGCAGCCTAGACAGGCTAACTTGGTATGGCTACACCTTC. Translated, it gives CASSLDRLTWYGYTF.

The genes are TRBV7-9 and TRBJ1-4; weak D call: TRBD1 (6 bases). V lost 3 bases to trimming and J lost 6 bases, with 14 bases between them. The CDR3 consists of 15 residues. Germline values: CDR1 SEHNR, CDR2 FQNEAQ (reference sequence). The CDR3, as DNA: TGTGCCAGCAGCTTTCGGGGGGCTGGGGATGAAAAACTGTTTTTT. Residues: CASSFRGAGDEKLFF.

The chain links TRBV19 to TRBJ1-2; the D gene is possibly TRBD1 (6 bases). This CDR3 has 14 amino acids. The germline gives CDR1 LNHDA, CDR2 SQIVND (reference sequence). Trimming stripped 5 bases from V and 5 bases from J, with 15 bases between. The CDR3 nucleotides are TGTGCCAGTAGTTTGTCACAGGGCAATTATGGCTACACCTTC. Its translation is CASSLSQGNYGYTF.

This sequence joins TRBV28 and TRBJ2-7; the match to TRBD1 covers 11 bases. Looked up from germline, CDR1 is MDHEN and CDR2 is SYDVKM. Trimming at V came to 6 bases and at J to 8 bases, leaving 9 bases not matched to a gene. This CDR3 region has 14 residues. CDR3 loop: CASRTGTGGSKQYF. The CDR3 DNA reads TGTGCCAGCAGAACCGGGACAGGGGGGAGTAAGCAGTACTTC.

V gene TRBV28 combines with J gene TRBJ1-2; 7 nucleotides line up with TRBD1. The CDR3 is 14 residues long. With 5 bases clipped from V and 6 bases from J, the junction kept 9 bases outside the gene matches. Per germline, CDR1 MDHEN and CDR2 SYDVKM. CDR3 loop: CASSPGQPRDGYTF. The CDR3 coding sequence is TGTGCCAGCAGTCCGGGACAGCCTAGGGATGGCTACACCTTC.

The chain recombines TRBV9 with TRBJ1-4, with D possibly TRBD1 on 6 matching bases. V was pared by 0 bases and J by 5 bases, with 14 bases between. CDR1 and CDR2 from the germline V gene are SGDLS and YYNGEE. The CDR3 has 16 residues. CDR3 coding DNA: TGTGCCAGCAGCGTAGACGTGGACAGAAAGAATGAAAAACTGTTTTTT. Protein product: CASSVDVDRKNEKLFF.

CDR3 DNA: TGTGCCAGCAGCTTGACTCCCACCGCCCCGGATACGCAGTATTTT. Its protein product is CASSLTPTAPDTQYF. The chain carries TRBV5-5 and TRBJ2-3, with D unresolved. Trimming took 1 base from V and 6 from J, leaving 15 bases between them. The germline V gene encodes CDR1 SGHKS and CDR2 YYEKEE (reference sequence). CDR3 size: 15 residues.

The chain has TRBV7-2 and TRBJ2-3, with 7 bases lining up with TRBD1. Germline CDR1 SGHTA, CDR2 FQGNSA. The CDR3 extends over 17 amino acids. V was clipped by 5 bases and J by 0 bases; unmatched bases: 11. The CDR3 DNA is TGTGCCAGCAGCCCCCAACCACAGGGGTTAAGCACAGATACGCAGTATTTT. Translation gives CASSPQPQGLSTDTQYF.

The count of this clone is one. V and J are TRBV9 and TRBJ2-5; D unresolved. This CDR3 has 14 residues. Germline CDR1 reads SGDLS; CDR2 reads YYNGEE. Trimming stripped 0 bases from V and 2 bases from J, with 8 bases between. The CDR3 DNA is TGTGCCAGCAGCGTAGGGATACTACAAGAGACCCAGTACTTC. Its protein product is CASSVGILQETQYF.

This rearrangement joins TRBV4-1 to TRBJ2-3; 7 bases align to TRBD2. Germline V gives CDR1 MGHRA, CDR2 YSYEKL. The CDR3 has 16 residues. The V gene end was trimmed by 0 bases and the J gene end by 2 bases; junction bases not matched to a gene: 5. The CDR3 bases are TGCGCCAGCAGCCAAGATCGGGGGACTAACACAGATACGCAGTATTTT. Its protein product is CASSQDRGTNTDTQYF.

The CDR3 coding sequence is TGTGCCAGCAGCACCTGGACTAGCGGGATCTACAATGAGCAGTTCTTC. Residues: CASSTWTSGIYNEQFF. The chain employs TRBV7-9 and TRBJ2-1; 12 positions match TRBD2. Germline V lookup: CDR1 SEHNR, CDR2 FQNEAQ (reference sequence). Losses at the gene ends were 5 bases for V and 3 bases for J; bases not matched to a gene: 5. This CDR3 is built from 16 residues.

The CDR3 region is CASSLAGGRTNYGYTF. The CDR3 DNA follows: TGTGCCAGCAGCTTAGCGGGGGGAAGGACTAACTATGGCTACACCTTC. The chain joins TRBV7-9 to TRBJ1-2, with D perhaps TRBD1 (5 bases). The CDR3 spans 16 residues. The V gene lost 0 bases and the J gene lost 0 bases, with 11 bases spanning the gap. In germline, CDR1 is SEHNR, CDR2 FQNEAQ (reference sequence).

The chain recombines TRBV7-6 with TRBJ2-2; 11 bases agree with TRBD2. Germline V CDR1 and CDR2: SGHVS, FNYEAQ. Losses at the gene ends were 5 bases for V and 3 bases for J; bases not matched to a gene: 5. This CDR3 has 16 residues. The DNA of the CDR3 is TGTGCCAGCAGCGTCGGGACTAGCGGTTACACCGGGGAGCTGTTTTTT. This encodes CASSVGTSGYTGELFF. Using reference TRBV7-6 and TRBJ2-2 for the parts outside the CDR3, the full variable domain is GAGVSQSPRYKVTKRGQDVALRCDPISGHVSLYWYRQALGQGPEFLTYFNYEAQQDKSGLPNDRFSAERPEGSISTLTIQRTEQRDSAMYRCASSVGTSGYTGELFFGEGSRLTVL.

The chain employs TRBV6-5 and TRBJ2-3, with no clear D. Trimming took off 6 bases at V and 4 bases at J, with 8 bases between the two ends. CDR1 MNHEY and CDR2 SVGAGI come from the germline V gene. The CDR3 has 12 residues. The CDR3 sequence is CASSNLADTQYF. In DNA form, the CDR3 reads TGTGCCAGCAGCAATCTAGCAGATACGCAGTATTTT.

The chain employs TRBV5-1 and TRBJ2-3; 7 nucleotides agree with TRBD2. This CDR3 contains 15 residues. V dropped 4 bases and J dropped 5; count of bases not matched to a gene: 10. Looked up from germline, CDR1 is SGHRS and CDR2 is YFSETQ. In nucleotides, the CDR3 is TGCGCCAGCAGCCCCCTGGGGGGGGGAGGAGATACGCAGTATTTT. Translated, it gives CASSPLGGGGDTQYF.